This T cell receptor (beta chain) was profiled in a study of blood T cell repertoires in COVID-19. Looking at the study overall: Samples taken during acute and convalescent COVID-19 were collected in the United States, Italy and Spain. From T cells, B-cell-depleted T cells, or PBMCs came the material, which was cDNA or gDNA.

Study processing details: Estimation of nucleated cell counts relied on the amplification of reference gene primers. Here immunoSEQ multiplex PCR was the method, and the copy in TCRdb shows in-frame clones only, minus some. That table gives V, J and clone size, and the DNA gave D and trimming. The sample carries fewer than 35,000 clones, less than 85% recorded once. Only a few counts were recorded for this clone. Trimming removed 7 bases from V and 4 bases from J; junction bases left unmatched: 6. This CDR3 comprises 15 residues. Germline values: CDR1 LNHDA, CDR2 SQIVND (reference sequence). This clonotype was sampled from an older man with active or convalescent COVID-19. V and J are TRBV19 and TRBJ2-2; 10 positions agree with TRBD2. Sequencing used peripheral blood. The CDR3 DNA follows: TGTGCCAGTACTCCTAGCGGGAGTAGCACCGGGGAGCTGTTTTTT. It yields the protein CASTPSGSSTGELFF.